The T cell receptor (beta chain) under discussion was sequenced for a study of T-cell reconstitution after alpha-beta-depleted transplantation in children. Broader study findings: The study traced high day-60 TCRbeta diversity in some patients to surviving recipient T cells and thymic progenitors.

The germline V gene has CDR1 MNHEY and CDR2 SVGEGT. The CDR3 is 15 residues long. With V trimmed by 6 bases and J by 1 base, 5 bases remained unmatched. TCRbeta library preparation incorporated unique molecular identifiers. TCRdb reanalysed the PCR reads using MiXCR and keeps one entry per CDR3 protein. The data hold about 260,000 distinct CDR3 sequences, with roughly 7.7% observed a single time. For this clonotype: The target antigen is unknown.

This clonotype was sampled from a male patient aged 10-17 years who had a stem cell transplant for acute lymphoblastic leukemia, so the T cells may come from the graft donor. This chain uses TRBV6-2 or TRBV6-3 with TRBJ2-1, with TRBD1 matching over 8 bases. Sequencing used PBMCs, mostly from graft donor cells, obtained 180 days after TCRalphabeta/CD19-depleted stem cell transplant. The CDR3 spells CASRPDRGSYNEQFF. CDR3 sequence (DNA): TGTGCCAGCAGACCCGACAGGGGTTCCTACAATGAGCAGTTCTTC.